This TCR beta chain was identified in a study of neurological immune-mediated disorders. Time point defined: longitudinal time-point 2. Each CDR3 protein gets one entry after TCRdb re-called the 5' RACE reads with MiXCR. The sample lists 70,000 to 95,000 distinct CDR3 sequences, over 10% occurring once. V trimming: 4 bases; J trimming: 7 bases; junction bases outside the gene matches: 7. The germline V gene has CDR1 SGHRS and CDR2 YFSETQ. The CDR3 totals 13 residues. The chain couples TRBV5-1 to TRBJ2-7; 8 nucleotides line up with TRBD1. Material: PBMCs. This clonotype was sampled from a female donor with HTLV-1-associated myelopathy (HAM/TSP). CDR3 region: CASSGQGLPEQYF. The CDR3 nucleotides read TGCGCCAGCAGCGGACAGGGTTTACCGGAGCAGTACTTC.